Following are 3 T cell receptor beta chains from one sample sequenced in a study of T cell responses to AZD1222 COVID-19 vaccine. Assay: immunoSEQ multiplex PCR; the TCRdb copy retains only in-frame clones and omits some. The repertoire includes about 81,000 clones, 80% to 95% of them detected once, and around 8% sits in the top ten. Sequenced here: peripheral blood, sampled 28 days after the second AZD1222 dose. The source is an adult who received the AZD1222 COVID-19 vaccine.

The chain employs TRBV5-1 and TRBJ2-5; unclear D gene. Germline lookup yields CDR1 SGHRS and CDR2 YFSETQ. The CDR3 is made up of 13 amino acids. Trimming cost V 0 bases and J 5 bases, with 8 bases left between them. The CDR3 DNA reads as TGCGCCAGCAGCTTGGCAGGCTCGGAGACCCAGTACTTC. It is translated as CASSLAGSETQYF.

V gene TRBV3-1 (or the pseudogene TRBV3-2) combines with J gene TRBJ2-5; D not certain. With 0 bases removed from V and 8 bases from J, the gap between germline ends came to 10 bases. CDR3 length: 13 residues. Germline-derived CDR1 and CDR2 are LGHDT and YNNKEL (reference sequence). CDR3 in DNA: TGTGCCAGCAGCCAAGATAGTGGGGAAACCCAGTACTTC. As protein: CASSQDSGETQYF.

The chain carries TRBV7-2 and TRBJ2-3; 7 bases match TRBD1. The ends lost 4 bases at V and 3 bases at J; junction bases unmatched: 7. CDR1 is SGHTA, CDR2 FQGNSA, per germline. This CDR3 has 15 residues. The CDR3 is CASSSGQVRTDTQYF. In DNA, the CDR3 is TGTGCCAGCAGCTCAGGACAGGTCAGGACAGATACGCAGTATTTT.